The 6 T cell receptor beta chains reported below all come from one sample, sequenced in a study of neurological immune-mediated disorders. TCRdb re-analysed the 5' RACE reads in MiXCR, keeping a single row per CDR3 protein. The repertoire includes 69,000 or so distinct CDR3 sequences, 4.5% to 5.5% of them detected once, and 2.2% sits in the top ten. Sample: PBMCs. The origin of the receptors is a woman aged 70 to 79 with multiple sclerosis.

As for this clonotype: This could be a read error, since a much larger clone is one nucleotide away. The DNA for the CDR3 is TGCGCCAGCAGCTTGGGTATAGGGCTTTCTCAGCCCCAGCATTTT. Translated, it gives CASSLGIGLSQPQHF. The chain carries TRBV5-1 and TRBJ1-5, with unresolved D. Trimming took off 0 bases at V and 6 bases at J, with 13 bases between the two ends. This CDR3 is built from 15 residues. CDR1 and CDR2 (germline): SGHRS, YFSETQ.

This clonotype was picked up many times. The chain is built from TRBV7-3 and TRBJ2-1, with D possibly TRBD1 on 5 matching bases. Germline CDR1 SGHTA, CDR2 FQGTGA. Between the trimmed V and J ends, which lost 4 bases and 5 bases, there was a span of 15 bases. This CDR3 spans 15 amino acids. The CDR3 here is CASSSFRGSDNEQFF. The CDR3, as DNA: TGTGCCAGCAGCTCTTTTAGGGGCAGCGACAATGAGCAGTTCTTC.

This clonotype was observed at least ten times. V and J are TRBV20-1 and TRBJ1-2, with D tentatively TRBD1 (5 bases). The V gene lost 3 bases and the J gene lost 0 bases, with 14 bases spanning the gap. The CDR3 consists of 15 residues. Germline V gene sequence: CDR1 DFQATT, CDR2 SNEGSKA (reference sequence). CDR3 loop: CSARPDSSTNYGYTF. The CDR3 DNA sequence: TGCAGTGCTAGGCCCGACAGCTCAACTAACTATGGCTACACCTTC.

The chain combines TRBV7-2 with TRBJ2-2; possibly TRBD2 for D (6 bases). The CDR3 extends over 16 amino acids. Germline CDR1 reads SGHTA; CDR2 reads FQGNSA. Trimming took off 0 bases at V and 2 bases at J, with 10 bases between the two ends. The CDR3 region is CASSLAPSVNTGELFF. In nucleotides, the CDR3 is TGTGCCAGCAGCTTAGCTCCTAGCGTAAACACCGGGGAGCTGTTTTTT. The complete variable domain, with remaining parts taken from reference TRBV7-2 and TRBJ2-2, reads GAGVSQSPSNKVTEKGKDVELRCDPISGHTALYWYRQSLGQGLEFLIYFQGNSAPDKSGLPSDRFSAERTGGSVSTLTIQRTQQEDSAVYLCASSLAPSVNTGELFFGEGSRLTVL.

This clonotype is medium-sized. The rearrangement uses TRBV20-1 and TRBJ2-1, with 11 bases aligning to TRBD2. CDR1 and CDR2 from the germline V gene are DFQATT and SNEGSKA (reference sequence). The V segment lost 3 bases and the J segment 4 bases; nucleotides outside the gene matches: 8. The CDR3 contains 16 residues. The CDR3 DNA reads TGCAGTGCTAGCGTCCCACTAGCGGGAGATTACAATGAGCAGTTCTTC. This encodes CSASVPLAGDYNEQFF.

The table lists this clonotype with many counts. The chain has TRBV29-1 and TRBJ2-1; TRBD2 aligns across 12 bases. The germline gives CDR1 SQVTM, CDR2 ANQGSEA. V was pared by 1 base and J by 0 bases, with 7 bases of the junction left unmatched. CDR3 size: 18 residues. The DNA for the CDR3 is TGCAGCGTTGAAGCCCTAGCGGGGGGGGAGAGCTCCTACAATGAGCAGTTCTTC. Its translation is CSVEALAGGESSYNEQFF.